This T cell receptor (beta chain) was found in a study of blood T cell repertoires in COVID-19. Turning to the study itself: Sources were T cells, B-cell-depleted T cells, or PBMCs; the material itself was cDNA or gDNA.

Sequenced by immunoSEQ multiplex PCR; TCRdb stores in-frame clones only, minus some. This table has about 370,000 clones, about 90% appearing once. Looked up from germline, CDR1 is MNHEY and CDR2 is SVGEGT. This CDR3 is built from 13 residues. V was shortened by 6 bases and J by 3 bases, with 11 bases between the two germline ends. The clonotype was recovered from a woman in her twenties or thirties with COVID-19, enrolled during active disease. V gene TRBV6-2 or TRBV6-3 combines with J gene TRBJ1-1, with D unclear. Sequencing input: peripheral blood. Written as DNA, the CDR3 is TGTGCCAGCAGCCTCGACATCCACACTGAAGCTTTCTTT. It specifies CASSLDIHTEAFF.